This T cell receptor (beta chain) was sequenced in a study of cytomegalovirus exposure and HLA in healthy donors. The CDR3 has 16 residues. CDR1 and CDR2 (germline): ENHRY, SYGVKD. V lost 6 bases and J lost 7; bases outside the gene matches: 9. 60 Vbeta and 13 Jbeta primers were used in PCR. Profiled with immunoSEQ multiplex PCR; TCRdb holds only in-frame clones, not every one. The data show about 190,000 clones, with about 90% seen just once and 1% to 1.5% held by the top ten. Sequencing was performed on PBMCs. The genes are TRBV10-3 and TRBJ2-3, with 14 nucleotides matching TRBD2. This TCR was sampled from a man aged 30 to 39 in good health and CMV-seronegative. The CDR3 sequence is CAISPGLAGEANTQYF. Here the CDR3 DNA reads TGTGCCATCAGCCCGGGACTAGCGGGAGAAGCAAATACGCAGTATTTT.